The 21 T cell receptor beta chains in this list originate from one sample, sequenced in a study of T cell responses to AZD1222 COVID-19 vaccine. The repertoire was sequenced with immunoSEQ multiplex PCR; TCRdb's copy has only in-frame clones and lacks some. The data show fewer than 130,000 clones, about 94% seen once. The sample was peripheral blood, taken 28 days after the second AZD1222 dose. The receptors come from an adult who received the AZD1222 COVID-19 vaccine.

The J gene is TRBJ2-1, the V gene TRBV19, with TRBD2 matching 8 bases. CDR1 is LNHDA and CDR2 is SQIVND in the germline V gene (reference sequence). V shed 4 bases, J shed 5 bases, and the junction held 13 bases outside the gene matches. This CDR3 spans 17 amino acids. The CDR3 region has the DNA TGTGCCAGTAGTAACATAGCGGGGTGGGGTGGCCACAATGAGCAGTTCTTC. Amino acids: CASSNIAGWGGHNEQFF.

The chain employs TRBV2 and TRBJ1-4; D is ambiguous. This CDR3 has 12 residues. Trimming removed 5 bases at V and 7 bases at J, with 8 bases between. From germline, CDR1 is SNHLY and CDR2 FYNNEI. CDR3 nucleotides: TGTGCCAGCAGTACCCGACTTGAAAAACTGTTTTTT. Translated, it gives CASSTRLEKLFF.

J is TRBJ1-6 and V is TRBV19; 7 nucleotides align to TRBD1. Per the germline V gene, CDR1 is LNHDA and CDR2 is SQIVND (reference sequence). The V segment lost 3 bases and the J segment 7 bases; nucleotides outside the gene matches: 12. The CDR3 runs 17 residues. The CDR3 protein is CASSIGIQGIGNSPLHF. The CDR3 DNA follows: TGTGCCAGTAGTATTGGGATACAGGGGATTGGAAATTCACCCCTCCACTTT. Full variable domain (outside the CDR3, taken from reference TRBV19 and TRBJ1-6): DGGITQSPKYLFRKEGQNVTLSCEQNLNHDAMYWYRQDPGQGLRLIYYSQIVNDFQKGDIAEGYSVSREKKESFPLTVTSAQKNPTAFYLCASSIGIQGIGNSPLHFGNGTRLTVT.

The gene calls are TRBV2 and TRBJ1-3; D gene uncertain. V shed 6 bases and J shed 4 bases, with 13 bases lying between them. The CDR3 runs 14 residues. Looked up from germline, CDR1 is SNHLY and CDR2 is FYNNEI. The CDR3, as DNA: TGTGCCAGCAGAAGCGACCCCGCGGGAAACACCATATATTTT. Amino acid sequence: CASRSDPAGNTIYF.

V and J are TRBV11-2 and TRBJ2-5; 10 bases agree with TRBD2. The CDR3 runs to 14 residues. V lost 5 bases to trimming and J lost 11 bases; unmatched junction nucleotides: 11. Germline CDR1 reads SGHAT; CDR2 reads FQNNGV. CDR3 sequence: CASSPSGGLAKQYF. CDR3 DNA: TGTGCCAGCAGCCCTAGTGGGGGACTAGCGAAGCAGTACTTC.

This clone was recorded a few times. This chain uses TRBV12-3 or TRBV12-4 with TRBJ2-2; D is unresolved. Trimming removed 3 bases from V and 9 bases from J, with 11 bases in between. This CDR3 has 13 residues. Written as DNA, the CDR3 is TGTGCCAGCAGTTTGTACGATACCAGGGAGCTGTTTTTT. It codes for CASSLYDTRELFF.

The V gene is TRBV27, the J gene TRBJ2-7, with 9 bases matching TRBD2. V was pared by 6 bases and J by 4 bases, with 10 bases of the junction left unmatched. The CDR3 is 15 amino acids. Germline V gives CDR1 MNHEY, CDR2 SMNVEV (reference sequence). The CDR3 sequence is CASSYAGGPIYEQYF. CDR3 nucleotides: TGTGCCAGCAGCTACGCGGGAGGGCCTATATACGAGCAGTACTTC.

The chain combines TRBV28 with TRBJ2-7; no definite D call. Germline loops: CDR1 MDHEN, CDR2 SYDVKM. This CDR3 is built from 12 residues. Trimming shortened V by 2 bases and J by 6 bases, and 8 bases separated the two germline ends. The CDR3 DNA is TGTGCCAGCAGTTTAAAGAACCGCGAGCAGTACTTC. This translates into CASSLKNREQYF.

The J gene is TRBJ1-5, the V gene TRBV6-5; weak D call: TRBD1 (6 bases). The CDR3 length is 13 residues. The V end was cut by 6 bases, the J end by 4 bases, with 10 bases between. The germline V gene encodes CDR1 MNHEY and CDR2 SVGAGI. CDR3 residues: CASRGQPNQPQHF. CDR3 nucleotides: TGTGCCAGCAGAGGACAGCCTAATCAGCCCCAGCATTTT.

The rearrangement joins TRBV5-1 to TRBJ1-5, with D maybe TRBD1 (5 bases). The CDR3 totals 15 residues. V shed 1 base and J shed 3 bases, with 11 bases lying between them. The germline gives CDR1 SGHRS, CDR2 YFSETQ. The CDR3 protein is CASSLSGRHNQPQHF. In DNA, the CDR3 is TGCGCCAGCAGCTTGTCGGGACGGCACAATCAGCCCCAGCATTTT.

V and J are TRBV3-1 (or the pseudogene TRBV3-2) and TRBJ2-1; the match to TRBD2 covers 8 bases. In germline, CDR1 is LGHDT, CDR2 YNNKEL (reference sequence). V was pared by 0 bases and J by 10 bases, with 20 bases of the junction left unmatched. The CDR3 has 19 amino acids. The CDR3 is CASSQDFGGLGLGPREQFF. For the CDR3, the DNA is TGTGCCAGCAGCCAAGATTTCGGGGGTTTGGGACTAGGCCCGCGGGAGCAGTTCTTC.

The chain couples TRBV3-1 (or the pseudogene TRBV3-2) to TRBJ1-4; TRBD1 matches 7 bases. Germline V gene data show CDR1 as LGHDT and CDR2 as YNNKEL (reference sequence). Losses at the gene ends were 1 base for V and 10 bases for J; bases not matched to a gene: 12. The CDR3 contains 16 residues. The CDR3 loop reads CASSQGYRGMVRKLFF. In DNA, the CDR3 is TGTGCCAGCAGCCAAGGATACAGGGGTATGGTTCGAAAACTGTTTTTT.

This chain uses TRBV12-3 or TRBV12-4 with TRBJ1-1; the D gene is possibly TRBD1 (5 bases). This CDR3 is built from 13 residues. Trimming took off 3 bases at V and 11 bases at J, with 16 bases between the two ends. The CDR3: CASSFYDGWGAFF. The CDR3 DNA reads TGTGCCAGCAGTTTTTACGACGGTTGGGGGGCTTTCTTT.

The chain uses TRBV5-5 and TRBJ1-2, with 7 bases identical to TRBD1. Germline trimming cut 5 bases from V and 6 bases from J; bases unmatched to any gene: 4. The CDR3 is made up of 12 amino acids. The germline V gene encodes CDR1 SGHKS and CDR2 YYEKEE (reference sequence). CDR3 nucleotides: TGTGCCAGCAGTTTAGACAGGGATGGCTACACCTTC. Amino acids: CASSLDRDGYTF.

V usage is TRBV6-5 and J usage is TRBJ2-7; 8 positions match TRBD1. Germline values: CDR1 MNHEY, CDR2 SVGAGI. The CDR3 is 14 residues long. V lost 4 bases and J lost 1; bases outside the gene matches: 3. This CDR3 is CASSSGQVSYEQYF. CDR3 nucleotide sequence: TGTGCCAGCAGTTCGGGACAGGTTTCCTACGAGCAGTACTTC.

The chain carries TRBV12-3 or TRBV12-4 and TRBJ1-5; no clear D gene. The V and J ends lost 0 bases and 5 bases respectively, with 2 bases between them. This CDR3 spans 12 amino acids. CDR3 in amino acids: CASSLAHQPQHF. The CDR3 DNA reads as TGTGCCAGCAGTTTAGCCCATCAGCCCCAGCATTTT.

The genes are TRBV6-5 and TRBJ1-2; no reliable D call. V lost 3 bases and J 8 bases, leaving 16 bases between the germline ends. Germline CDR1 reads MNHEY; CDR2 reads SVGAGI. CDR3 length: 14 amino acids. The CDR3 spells CASSYGRMVGGYTF. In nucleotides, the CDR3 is TGTGCCAGCAGTTATGGCAGGATGGTTGGAGGCTACACCTTC.

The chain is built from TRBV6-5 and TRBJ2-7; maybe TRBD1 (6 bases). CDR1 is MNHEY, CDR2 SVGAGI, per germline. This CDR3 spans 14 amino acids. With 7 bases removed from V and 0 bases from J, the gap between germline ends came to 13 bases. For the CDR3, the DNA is TGTGCCAGCATATGGGGGCCGAGCTCCTACGAGCAGTACTTC. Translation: CASIWGPSSYEQYF.

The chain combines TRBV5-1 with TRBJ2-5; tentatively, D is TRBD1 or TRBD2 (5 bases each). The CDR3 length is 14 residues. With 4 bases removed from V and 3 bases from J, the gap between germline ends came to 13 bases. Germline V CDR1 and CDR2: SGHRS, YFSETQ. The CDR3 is CASSHGTGKETQYF. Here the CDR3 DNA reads TGCGCCAGCAGCCACGGGACCGGAAAAGAGACCCAGTACTTC.

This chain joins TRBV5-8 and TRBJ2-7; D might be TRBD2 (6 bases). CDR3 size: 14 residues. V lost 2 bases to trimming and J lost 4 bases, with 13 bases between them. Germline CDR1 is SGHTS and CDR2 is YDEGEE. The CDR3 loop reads CASSLGQGGYEQYF. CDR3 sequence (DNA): TGTGCCAGCAGCTTAGGGCAGGGAGGATACGAGCAGTACTTC.

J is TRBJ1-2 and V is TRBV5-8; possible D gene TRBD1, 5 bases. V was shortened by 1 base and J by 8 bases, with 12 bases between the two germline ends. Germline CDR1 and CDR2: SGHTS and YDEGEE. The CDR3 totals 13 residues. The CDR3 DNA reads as TGTGCCAGCAGCTTGAGGCAGGGTTGGGGCTACACCTTC. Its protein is CASSLRQGWGYTF.